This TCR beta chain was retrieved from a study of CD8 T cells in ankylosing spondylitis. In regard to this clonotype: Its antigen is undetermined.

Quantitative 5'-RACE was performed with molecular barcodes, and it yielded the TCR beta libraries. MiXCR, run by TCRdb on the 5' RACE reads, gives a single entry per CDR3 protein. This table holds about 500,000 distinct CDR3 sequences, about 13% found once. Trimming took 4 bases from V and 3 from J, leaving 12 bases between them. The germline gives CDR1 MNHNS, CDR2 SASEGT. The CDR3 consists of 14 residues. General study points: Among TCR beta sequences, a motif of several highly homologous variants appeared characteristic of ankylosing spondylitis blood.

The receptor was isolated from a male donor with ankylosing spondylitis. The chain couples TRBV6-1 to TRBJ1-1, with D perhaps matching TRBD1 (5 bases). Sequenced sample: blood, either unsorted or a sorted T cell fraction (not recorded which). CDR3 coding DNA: TGTGCCAGCAGTGGCTTAGGGGCGCACACTGAAGCTTTCTTT. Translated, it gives CASSGLGAHTEAFF.